These 17 T cell receptor beta chains came from one sample sequenced in a study of CD8+ T cells in alopecia areata. Treatment noted: oral pan-JAK inhibitor, 5-10 mg twice daily. RNA, once extracted, was reverse transcribed into cDNA for use as the sequencing template. Measured with immunoSEQ multiplex PCR; TCRdb has only the in-frame clones, and not every one. The data show 130,000 or so clones, with around 86% seen just once and 13% held by the top ten. The source was CD8+ T cells sorted from blood, collected at week 4, from a patient treated with tofacitinib. The receptors derive from a human donor with alopecia areata.

This chain links TRBV5-1 with TRBJ2-7; D is ambiguous. The CDR3 has 14 amino acids. The ends were cut back, 0 bases at V and 3 bases at J, with 10 bases in the middle. Germline values: CDR1 SGHRS, CDR2 YFSETQ. CDR3 amino acids: CASSLGDGSYEQYF. The CDR3, as DNA: TGCGCCAGCAGCTTGGGAGACGGAAGCTACGAGCAGTACTTC.

V gene TRBV6-5 combines with J gene TRBJ2-7; D ambiguous. The CDR3 covers 14 residues. V was pared by 8 bases and J by 3 bases, with 17 bases between. CDR1 is MNHEY and CDR2 is SVGAGI in the germline V gene. The CDR3 region has the DNA TGTGCCAGCTCAGTCCGCGGCCTTAACTACGAGCAGTACTTC. Translation gives CASSVRGLNYEQYF.

This chain connects TRBV6-5 to TRBJ2-1; D unresolved. The V gene's germline CDR1 is MNHEY and CDR2 SVGAGI. V lost 2 bases, J lost 8 bases, and 10 bases lay in between. This CDR3 spans 13 amino acids. This chain's CDR3 is CASSYGVSYEQFF. The CDR3 DNA is TGTGCCAGCAGTTACGGGGTTTCCTATGAGCAGTTCTTC.

This clone has more than one count but fewer than ten. The chain couples TRBV7-6 to TRBJ2-3; 10 bases line up with TRBD2. The V segment lost 6 bases and the J segment 1 base; nucleotides outside the gene matches: 10. The CDR3 loop spans 17 amino acids. CDR1 is SGHVS, CDR2 FNYEAQ, per germline. CDR3 amino acids: CASSPGAGTSGTDTQYF. CDR3 nucleotides: TGTGCCAGCAGTCCGGGAGCCGGGACTAGCGGCACAGATACGCAGTATTTT.

The chain carries TRBV5-1 and TRBJ2-2; D is perhaps TRBD2 (5 bases). V dropped 0 bases and J dropped 3 bases, with 12 bases sitting between them. There are 16 residues in the CDR3. Germline V gene lookup returns CDR1 SGHRS and CDR2 YFSETQ. The DNA of the CDR3 is TGCGCCAGCAGCTTGGGGACCTCGGAGGACACCGGGGAGCTGTTTTTT. This gives the protein CASSLGTSEDTGELFF.

The gene calls are TRBV13 and TRBJ1-2; D ambiguous. Trimming cost V 5 bases and J 8 bases, with 15 bases left between them. The germline gives CDR1 PRHDT, CDR2 FYEKMQ (reference sequence). This CDR3 has 13 amino acids. The CDR3 sequence: CASSIQIDAGYTF. The CDR3 DNA follows: TGTGCCAGCAGCATACAGATCGATGCGGGCTACACCTTC.

The chain recombines TRBV5-6 with TRBJ2-7; 8 bases are a match to TRBD1. V trimming: 4 bases; J trimming: 6 bases; junction bases outside the gene matches: 3. This CDR3 region has 12 residues. CDR1 is SGHDT, CDR2 YYEEEE, per germline. The CDR3 nucleotides are TGTGCCAGCAGCATAGGGACAGGCGAGCAGTACTTC. Amino acid sequence: CASSIGTGEQYF.

The chain links TRBV7-2 to TRBJ1-6, with TRBD1 as a possible D gene (6 bases). Germline V gene sequence: CDR1 SGHTA, CDR2 FQGNSA. Trimming shortened V by 9 bases and J by 4 bases, and 13 bases separated the two germline ends. The CDR3 is 14 residues long. Here the CDR3 DNA reads TGTGCCAGTACAGGGATCCCGTATAATTCACCCCTCCACTTT. It translates to CASTGIPYNSPLHF.

The V and J genes are TRBV29-1 and TRBJ2-7, with 8 bases matching TRBD2. J lost 4 bases, V lost 0 bases, and 14 bases had no gene match. The CDR3 extends over 17 amino acids. Germline-derived CDR1 and CDR2 are SQVTM and ANQGSEA. In DNA form, the CDR3 reads TGCAGCGTTGAAGATTTGAGGGTCGGGGGGGATGGATACGAGCAGTACTTC. This gives the protein CSVEDLRVGGDGYEQYF.

As regards this clone: This sample includes further DNA sequences coding for the same CDR3. This chain links TRBV4-1 with TRBJ2-3; 11 bases line up with TRBD2. V shed 2 bases, J shed 3 bases, and the junction held 1 base outside the gene matches. Germline-derived CDR1 and CDR2 are MGHRA and YSYEKL. The CDR3 has 15 amino acids. The CDR3 nucleotides are TGCGCCAGCAGCCAACTAGCGGGAGGAACAGATACGCAGTATTTT. This translates into CASSQLAGGTDTQYF.

CDR3 sequence: CASSQEGWGGEQYF. DNA of the CDR3: TGCGCCAGCAGCCAAGAAGGCTGGGGGGGCGAGCAGTACTTC. This chain joins TRBV4-1 and TRBJ2-7, with 7 bases fitting TRBD2. This CDR3 is 14 amino acids long. Losses at the gene ends were 0 bases for V and 6 bases for J; bases not matched to a gene: 5. CDR1 is MGHRA, CDR2 YSYEKL, per germline.

The chain joins TRBV4-1 to TRBJ1-5; D uncertain. The CDR3 is 13 residues long. Trimming stripped 2 bases from V and 5 bases from J, with 7 bases between. From germline, CDR1 is MGHRA and CDR2 YSYEKL. The CDR3 protein is CASSQILDQPQHF. CDR3 DNA sequence: TGCGCCAGCAGCCAAATTTTAGATCAGCCCCAGCATTTT.

This chain uses TRBV25-1 with TRBJ2-1; D possibly corresponds to TRBD1 (6 bases). Germline V CDR1 and CDR2: MGHDK, SYGVNS. This CDR3 has 13 amino acids. V gave up 5 bases and J gave up 8 bases, with 13 bases separating them. As DNA, the CDR3 is TGTGCCAGCAGTTTACAGGGTAGGGATGAGCAGTTCTTC. Protein: CASSLQGRDEQFF. Combining the CDR3 with reference TRBV25-1 and TRBJ2-1 gives the whole variable domain EADIYQTPRYLVIGTGKKITLECSQTMGHDKMYWYQQDPGMELHLIHYSYGVNSTEKGDLSSESTVSRIRTEHFPLTLESARPSHTSQYLCASSLQGRDEQFFGPGTRLTVL.

V gene TRBV5-1 combines with J gene TRBJ2-7; D not certain. Looked up from germline, CDR1 is SGHRS and CDR2 is YFSETQ. Trimming left V 3 bases short and J 2 bases short, with 12 bases between. The CDR3 has 14 amino acids. CDR3 in amino acids: CASSYQGPTYEQYF. As DNA, the CDR3 is TGCGCCAGCAGCTACCAAGGGCCTACCTACGAGCAGTACTTC.

V gene TRBV9 combines with J gene TRBJ2-1; a possible D gene is TRBD2 (6 bases). V lost 4 bases, J lost 0 bases, and 14 bases lay in between. Per germline, CDR1 SGDLS and CDR2 YYNGEE. The CDR3 spans 16 residues. Written as DNA, the CDR3 is TGTGCCAGCAGCTCCAGCGGGCAAAGCTCCTACAATGAGCAGTTCTTC. It specifies CASSSSGQSSYNEQFF.

This rearrangement joins TRBV7-8 to TRBJ2-4; tentative D call: TRBD2 (5 bases). Germline V lookup: CDR1 SGHVS, CDR2 FQNEAQ. The germline V and J ends were trimmed by 1 base and 9 bases, with 16 bases remaining between them. This CDR3 has 15 amino acids. For the CDR3, the DNA is TGTGCCAGCAGCTTAGTTGGGAGATTTATGGGCATTCAGTACTTC. Its translation: CASSLVGRFMGIQYF.

V usage is TRBV14 and J usage is TRBJ1-4; D is unresolved. This CDR3 has 16 residues. V was pared by 4 bases and J by 6 bases, with 18 bases between. Germline V CDR1 and CDR2: SGHDN, FVKESK. The CDR3 nucleotides read TGTGCCAGCAGCCCCCGCAAGGAGACCATCTATGAAAAACTGTTTTTT. Its protein is CASSPRKETIYEKLFF.